This is a list of T cell receptor beta chains from one sample in a study of T cell repertoires in cytomegalovirus infection. Via MiXCR, TCRdb re-called the reads, giving one row per CDR3 protein. In the table there are about 920,000 distinct CDR3 sequences, approximately 31% of which are singletons. What these receptors recognize is not known. Material: cultured CD8+ T cells from PBMCs, obtained from culture after CMV antigen stimulation. Source of these receptors: a human donor in good health (CMV status not recorded). Some clones in this sample may be carry-over from other donors' samples. Each CDR3 is given with its conserved first and last residue. Fields, in order: J gene, D gene, clone size, V gene, CDR3 DNA, CDR3 protein. D genes are given only for firm matches. The size entry is marked missing in some rows and otherwise reads once, few, many or a size class.

J gene: TRBJ1-6
D gene: TRBD1
clone size: -
V gene: TRBV25-1
CDR3 DNA: TGTGCCAGCAGTGGGCGACAGGGGACACCCCTCCACTTT
CDR3 protein: CASSGRQGTPLHF

J gene: TRBJ1-2
D gene: -
clone size: -
V gene: TRBV27
CDR3 DNA: TGTGCCACCAGCAGCCGGGGCTGGAGCTATGGCTACACCTTC
CDR3 protein: CATSSRGWSYGYTF

J gene: TRBJ1-4
D gene: TRBD1
clone size: few
V gene: TRBV12-3/TRBV12-4
CDR3 DNA: TGTGCCAGCAGTTCATACAGGGGCAGAGGGGAAAAACTGTTTTTT
CDR3 protein: CASSSYRGRGEKLFF

J gene: TRBJ1-1
D gene: -
clone size: many
V gene: TRBV6-5
CDR3 DNA: TGTGCCAGCAGTTACGCAATAGGTGTCGACACTGAAGCTTTCTTT
CDR3 protein: CASSYAIGVDTEAFF

J gene: TRBJ1-1
D gene: TRBD1
clone size: -
V gene: TRBV24-1
CDR3 DNA: TGTGCCACCAGTGAGGGGGACAGGGACCGGAACACTGAAGCTTTCTTT
CDR3 protein: CATSEGDRDRNTEAFF

J gene: TRBJ1-1
D gene: -
clone size: -
V gene: TRBV7-9
CDR3 DNA: TGTGCCAGCAGCTTAAACTTCCCGTTAGACCGTGAAGCTTTCTTT
CDR3 protein: CASSLNFPLDREAFF

J gene: TRBJ1-1
D gene: -
clone size: many
V gene: TRBV7-2
CDR3 DNA: TGTGCCAGCAGCTCCACCGGGTTCTTGGTGACTGAAGCTTTCTTT
CDR3 protein: CASSSTGFLVTEAFF

J gene: TRBJ1-1
D gene: TRBD1
clone size: -
V gene: TRBV2
CDR3 DNA: TGTGCCAGCAGCACCGGGACAGGGAGTACTGAAGCTTTCTTT
CDR3 protein: CASSTGTGSTEAFF

J gene: TRBJ2-2
D gene: -
clone size: many
V gene: TRBV7-2
CDR3 DNA: TGTGCCAGCAGTTCCCAGACCCTATTCGTGAACACCGGGGAGCTGTTTTTT
CDR3 protein: CASSSQTLFVNTGELFF

J gene: TRBJ1-1
D gene: -
clone size: few
V gene: TRBV7-9
CDR3 DNA: TGTGCCAGCAGCTTATTGGTCCCAGGGACAAAACTCGAAGCTTTCTTT
CDR3 protein: CASSLLVPGTKLEAFF

J gene: TRBJ2-1
D gene: TRBD1
clone size: few
V gene: TRBV12-3/TRBV12-4
CDR3 DNA: TGTGCCAGCACCCCCGACAGGGGCTTATACAATGAGCAGTTCTTC
CDR3 protein: CASTPDRGLYNEQFF